This T cell receptor beta chain comes out of a study of shared clonotypes between healthy human individuals. Study in general: The study used three CD4 naive, three CD4 memory, two CD8 naive and one CD8 memory plate per donor.

Sequencing was performed with immunoSEQ multiplex PCR; in TCRdb, only in-frame clones are kept and a portion is missing. Altogether around 2.1 million clones are present, around 95% being singletons, with the ten largest covering approximately 0.13%. The CDR3 has 15 residues. Germline V CDR1 and CDR2: LGHNA, YSLEER. The germline V and J ends were trimmed by 6 bases and 0 bases, with 14 bases remaining between them. Whole-study results and caveats: Shared clonotypes: 4.5% to 6% naive CD4, around 3.7% naive CD8, less than 2.5% memory CD4, 0.4% to 0.45% memory CD8.

Concerning this clone itself: Its matching antigen is unknown.

The gene calls are TRBV4-3 and TRBJ1-1, with D unclear. The specimen sequenced was naive CD4+ T cells sorted from blood. Subset of the sample: CD45RA+ positively selected. This receptor was identified in a young man in good health. The CDR3 nucleotides are TGCGCCAGCAGTCTGGGGAGTACTATGAACACTGAAGCTTTCTTT. Encoded protein: CASSLGSTMNTEAFF.